Listed below are T cell receptor beta chains from one sample, sequenced in a study of blood T cell repertoires in COVID-19. The data were produced by immunoSEQ multiplex PCR, yet TCRdb's version contains in-frame clones alone and is incomplete. The table lists some 280,000 clones, 89% of them singletons. The sample was peripheral blood. The receptor source for this set is a middle-aged woman who had recovered from COVID-19. Both conserved end residues are part of each CDR3. The D gene is left open where the match is weak. Expanded clones are given a class, and other clones once, few, many or no size at all.

J: TRBJ2-2
length: 12
size: -
D: -
V: TRBV6-2/TRBV6-3
CDR3: CASSLGGGELFF
DNA: TGTGCCAGCAGCCTAGGGGGCGGGGAGCTGTTTTTT

J: TRBJ1-1
length: 14
size: once
D: -
V: TRBV7-2
CDR3: CASSPAGRDTEAFF
DNA: TGTGCCAGCAGCCCCGCAGGGAGGGACACTGAAGCTTTCTTT

J: TRBJ2-3
length: 15
size: -
D: -
V: TRBV19
CDR3: CASSIYSDPPDTQYF
DNA: TGTGCCAGTAGTATATATAGCGACCCCCCAGATACGCAGTATTTT

J: TRBJ1-1
length: 15
size: -
D: TRBD1
V: TRBV24-1
CDR3: CATSDPGQGNTEAFF
DNA: TGTGCCACCAGTGACCCGGGACAGGGCAACACTGAAGCTTTCTTT

J: TRBJ1-3
length: 15
size: -
D: -
V: TRBV5-4
CDR3: CASSLDSLSGNTIYF
DNA: TGTGCCAGCAGCCTCGACAGTCTCTCTGGAAACACCATATATTTT

J: TRBJ1-2
length: 15
size: -
D: TRBD1
V: TRBV18
CDR3: CASSPWTGGEYGYTF
DNA: TGTGCCAGCTCACCCTGGACAGGGGGGGAGTATGGCTACACCTTC

J: TRBJ2-1
length: 13
size: -
D: TRBD1
V: TRBV11-2
CDR3: CASSVGTVYEQFF
DNA: TGTGCCAGCAGCGTAGGGACAGTTTATGAGCAGTTCTTC

J: TRBJ2-3
length: 17
size: -
D: -
V: TRBV30
CDR3: CAWSGYPSGTSTDTQYF
DNA: TGTGCCTGGAGTGGTTACCCCTCTGGGACTAGCACAGATACGCAGTATTTT

J: TRBJ1-5
length: 12
size: -
D: -
V: TRBV24-1
CDR3: CATSDPGQPQHF
DNA: TGTGCCACCAGTGACCCCGGTCAGCCCCAGCATTTT

J: TRBJ1-1
length: 15
size: -
D: TRBD1
V: TRBV4-2
CDR3: CASSQGDSTNTEAFF
DNA: TGTGCCAGCAGCCAGGGGGACAGTACTAACACTGAAGCTTTCTTT

J: TRBJ2-2
length: 16
size: -
D: -
V: TRBV27
CDR3: CASSLLAGRNTGELFF
DNA: TGTGCCAGCAGTTTACTCGCGGGAAGGAACACCGGGGAGCTGTTTTTT

J: TRBJ2-7
length: 16
size: -
D: -
V: TRBV1
CDR3: CTSSQDKSGVRDEQYF
DNA: TGCACCAGCAGCCAAGATAAATCAGGGGTCCGGGACGAGCAGTACTTC

J: TRBJ2-7
length: 12
size: few
D: TRBD1
V: TRBV5-4
CDR3: CASSQDRGEQYF
DNA: TGTGCCAGCAGCCAAGACAGGGGAGAGCAGTACTTC

J: TRBJ2-1
length: 12
size: -
D: -
V: TRBV14
CDR3: CASSQDFNEQFF
DNA: TGTGCCAGCAGCCAAGACTTTAATGAGCAGTTCTTC

J: TRBJ2-5
length: 14
size: -
D: TRBD1
V: TRBV11-3
CDR3: CASSRTGGWETQYF
DNA: TGTGCCAGCAGCCGGACAGGGGGATGGGAGACCCAGTACTTC

J: TRBJ1-4
length: 14
size: -
D: -
V: TRBV11-2
CDR3: CASSFRGTNEKLFF
DNA: TGTGCCAGCAGCTTCAGAGGGACTAATGAAAAACTGTTTTTT

J: TRBJ2-5
length: 15
size: once
D: -
V: TRBV9
CDR3: CASSVANDYGETQYF
DNA: TGTGCCAGCAGCGTAGCCAACGACTACGGGGAGACCCAGTACTTC

J: TRBJ1-3
length: 14
size: -
D: -
V: TRBV2
CDR3: CASSDRGYGNTIYF
DNA: TGTGCCAGCAGTGACAGGGGATACGGAAACACCATATATTTT

J: TRBJ1-6
length: 14
size: -
D: TRBD1
V: TRBV11-1
CDR3: CASSSGQADSPLHF
DNA: TGTGCCAGCAGCTCGGGACAGGCGGATTCACCCCTCCACTTT

J: TRBJ2-1
length: 17
size: -
D: TRBD2
V: TRBV19
CDR3: CASSVLWTSGMVPEQFF
DNA: TGTGCCAGCAGCGTTCTTTGGACTAGCGGGATGGTACCCGAGCAGTTCTTC